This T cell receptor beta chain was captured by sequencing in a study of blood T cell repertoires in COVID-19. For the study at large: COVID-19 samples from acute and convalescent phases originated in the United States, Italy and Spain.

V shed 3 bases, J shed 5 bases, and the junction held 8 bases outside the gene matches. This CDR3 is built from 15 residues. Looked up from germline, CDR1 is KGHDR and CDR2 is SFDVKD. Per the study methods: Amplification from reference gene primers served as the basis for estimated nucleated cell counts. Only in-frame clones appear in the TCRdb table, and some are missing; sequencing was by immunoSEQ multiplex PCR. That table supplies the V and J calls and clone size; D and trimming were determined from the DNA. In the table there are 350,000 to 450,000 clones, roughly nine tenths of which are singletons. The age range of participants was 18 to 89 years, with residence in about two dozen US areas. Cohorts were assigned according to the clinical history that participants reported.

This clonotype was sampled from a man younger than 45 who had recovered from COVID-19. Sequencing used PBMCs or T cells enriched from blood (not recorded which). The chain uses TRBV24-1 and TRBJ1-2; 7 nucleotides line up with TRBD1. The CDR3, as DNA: TGTGCCACCAGTGATGCAGACAGGGTTTATTATGGCTACACCTTC. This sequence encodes CATSDADRVYYGYTF.